The 28 T cell receptor beta chains below come from one sample, sequenced in a study of blood T cell repertoires in COVID-19. TCRdb's copy holds only in-frame clones and misses some; the assay was immunoSEQ multiplex PCR. The data show around 14,000 clones, 75% to 90% seen once. Material for sequencing was peripheral blood. The receptors were gathered from a human donor in a cohort sampled during active COVID-19.

The rearrangement joins TRBV9 to TRBJ1-1; the D is unclear. The CDR3 runs to 13 residues. Trimming cost V 3 bases and J 5 bases, with 11 bases left between them. The germline V gene has CDR1 SGDLS and CDR2 YYNGEE. The CDR3 protein is CASSAPPLTEAFF. CDR3 nucleotide sequence: TGTGCCAGCAGCGCCCCTCCTTTGACTGAAGCTTTCTTT.

This chain joins TRBV19 and TRBJ2-3; 7 bases match TRBD1. Trimming removed 5 bases from V and 4 bases from J; junction bases left unmatched: 3. Germline V CDR1 and CDR2: LNHDA, SQIVND (reference sequence). The CDR3 sequence is 13 residues long. The CDR3 here is CASSEGGADTQYF. The CDR3 DNA follows: TGTGCCAGTAGTGAAGGGGGCGCAGATACGCAGTATTTT.

The chain recombines TRBV6-5 with TRBJ1-4, with D perhaps TRBD1 (5 bases). V was shortened by 2 bases and J by 7 bases, with 17 bases between the two germline ends. The CDR3 consists of 16 residues. In germline, CDR1 is MNHEY, CDR2 SVGAGI. CDR3 loop: CASSYVGGRGSEKLFF. CDR3 nucleotide sequence: TGTGCCAGCAGTTACGTGGGGGGTCGGGGGAGTGAAAAACTGTTTTTT.

The rearrangement links TRBV7-7 to TRBJ2-1; the D gene is possibly TRBD2 (6 bases). Per the germline V gene, CDR1 is SSHAT and CDR2 is FNYEAQ (reference sequence). Deletions cut 5 bases from V and 0 bases from J, with 11 bases between. The CDR3 has 15 residues. This CDR3 is CASSARGSSYNEQFF. In nucleotides, the CDR3 is TGTGCCAGCAGCGCACGGGGGAGCTCCTACAATGAGCAGTTCTTC.

This chain links TRBV20-1 with TRBJ1-1; D not certain. Deletions cut 3 bases from V and 3 bases from J, with 5 bases between. The CDR3 has 11 amino acids. CDR1 is DFQATT, CDR2 SNEGSKA, per germline (reference sequence). CDR3 protein: CSASYHTEAFF. CDR3 nucleotide sequence: TGCAGTGCTAGTTATCACACTGAAGCTTTCTTT.

The chain joins TRBV20-1 to TRBJ1-2, with 7 bases that match TRBD1. Trimming removed 3 bases from V and 4 bases from J; junction bases left unmatched: 2. Germline CDR1 reads DFQATT; CDR2 reads SNEGSKA (reference sequence). This CDR3 is 12 amino acids long. In DNA, the CDR3 is TGCAGTGCTAGTACAGGGGCCTATGGCTACACCTTC. This sequence encodes CSASTGAYGYTF.

V usage is TRBV7-6 and J usage is TRBJ1-6; TRBD1 might be the D (5 bases). The CDR3 covers 15 residues. Germline CDR1 is SGHVS and CDR2 is FNYEAQ. The V end was cut by 2 bases, the J end by 8 bases, with 13 bases between. The CDR3 loop is CASSLKMGGDSPLHF. The CDR3 nucleotides read TGTGCCAGCAGCTTAAAGATGGGGGGTGATTCACCCCTCCACTTT.

The chain has TRBV10-3 and TRBJ2-1, with 8 positions matching TRBD1. The germline gives CDR1 ENHRY, CDR2 SYGVKD. The CDR3 extends over 15 amino acids. With V trimmed by 5 bases and J by 2 bases, 5 bases remained unmatched. The CDR3 sequence: CAISNGQGAYNEQFF. The CDR3 bases are TGTGCCATCAGTAATGGACAGGGTGCCTACAATGAGCAGTTCTTC.

The rearrangement uses TRBV10-3 and TRBJ2-1; tentatively, D is TRBD1 (5 bases). Deletions cut 2 bases from V and 9 bases from J, with 14 bases between. The CDR3 has 14 residues. CDR1 and CDR2 from the germline V gene are ENHRY and SYGVKD. The CDR3 coding sequence is TGTGCCATCAGTGAGGCCGACGTAAGGGGTGAGCAGTTCTTC. Its protein is CAISEADVRGEQFF.

The chain employs TRBV30 and TRBJ1-1, with TRBD1 identical over 8 bases. The CDR3 length is 13 residues. Trimming at V came to 0 bases and at J to 3 bases, leaving 0 bases not matched to a gene. Germline V CDR1 and CDR2: GTSNPN, SVGIG (reference sequence). The chain's CDR3 is CAWSVQGDTEAFF. CDR3 DNA sequence: TGTGCCTGGAGTGTACAGGGGGACACTGAAGCTTTCTTT.

V and J are TRBV20-1 and TRBJ2-1, with D possibly being TRBD1 or TRBD2 (5 bases each). V lost 3 bases and J 3 bases, leaving 12 bases between the germline ends. This CDR3 is built from 14 residues. Germline lookup yields CDR1 DFQATT and CDR2 SNEGSKA (reference sequence). The CDR3 DNA reads TGCAGTGCTAGTGAGGGGCTTGGCTACAATGAGCAGTTCTTC. Translating gives CSASEGLGYNEQFF.

V is TRBV19 and J is TRBJ2-5; 12 bases match TRBD2. The CDR3 is 15 amino acids. CDR1 LNHDA and CDR2 SQIVND come from the germline V gene (reference sequence). J lost 5 bases, V lost 5 bases, and 6 bases had no gene match. The CDR3 bases are TGTGCCAGTAGTGAGACTAGCGGGAGATGGGAGACCCAGTACTTC. As protein: CASSETSGRWETQYF.

This chain connects TRBV6-6 to TRBJ1-5; 8 bases fit TRBD1. The CDR3 is made up of 15 amino acids. Germline V CDR1 and CDR2: MNHNY, SVGAGI (reference sequence). V was pared by 4 bases and J by 6 bases, with 8 bases of the junction left unmatched. The CDR3 DNA reads TGTGCCAGCAGTTGGACAGGGTCGGGTAGTCAGCCCCAGCATTTT. It translates to CASSWTGSGSQPQHF.

This chain connects TRBV7-9 to TRBJ2-3; 7 bases agree with TRBD1. The germline V gene has CDR1 SEHNR and CDR2 FQNEAQ (reference sequence). The trim removed 5 bases at V and 6 bases at J, leaving 8 bases unmatched. The CDR3 is made up of 14 amino acids. In DNA, the CDR3 is TGTGCCAGCAGCCGGGACAGCGTGTGGGATACGCAGTATTTT. As protein: CASSRDSVWDTQYF.

The rearrangement uses TRBV18 and TRBJ1-6, with 9 bases that match TRBD1. Germline CDR1 is KGHSH and CDR2 is LQKENI. CDR3 length: 14 residues. V gave up 6 bases and J gave up 10 bases; unmatched junction bases: 7. The CDR3 loop is CASSQDRGGSPLHF. For the CDR3, the DNA is TGTGCCAGCTCCCAGGACAGGGGCGGCTCACCCCTCCACTTT.

This clone came up a few times. The chain carries TRBV27 and TRBJ1-2, with 8 bases lining up with TRBD1. After removal of 5 bases from V and 4 bases from J, the junction contained 6 bases not matched to a gene. The CDR3 consists of 14 residues. Germline V gene lookup returns CDR1 MNHEY and CDR2 SMNVEV (reference sequence). This chain's CDR3 is CASSLGTGPYGYTF. CDR3 DNA sequence: TGTGCCAGCAGTCTAGGGACAGGCCCCTATGGCTACACCTTC.

The J gene is TRBJ2-1, the V gene TRBV3-1 (or the pseudogene TRBV3-2), with D unclear. Germline V gene data show CDR1 as LGHDT and CDR2 as YNNKEL (reference sequence). The CDR3 totals 13 residues. Trimming shortened V by 5 bases and J by 6 bases, and 11 bases separated the two germline ends. CDR3 nucleotide sequence: TGTGCCAGCAGCGCCCGGCAGGTCAATGAGCAGTTCTTC. The encoded protein is CASSARQVNEQFF.

The genes are TRBV7-9 and TRBJ1-1, with D uncertain. The ends were cut back, 0 bases at V and 2 bases at J, with 7 bases in the middle. Germline CDR1 SEHNR, CDR2 FQNEAQ (reference sequence). This CDR3 is 14 amino acids long. CDR3 sequence reads: CASSLAQQNTEAFF. CDR3 DNA sequence: TGTGCCAGCAGCTTAGCACAGCAAAACACTGAAGCTTTCTTT.

The chain joins TRBV2 to TRBJ2-6, with a possible D match to TRBD1 (6 bases). The ends were cut back, 4 bases at V and 1 base at J, with 17 bases in the middle. CDR1 SNHLY and CDR2 FYNNEI come from the germline V gene. The CDR3 is made up of 18 amino acids. The CDR3 protein is CASSGTGTSGSGANVLTF. The CDR3 region has the DNA TGTGCCAGCAGTGGTACCGGGACAAGCGGTTCTGGGGCCAACGTCCTGACTTTC.

CDR3 bases: TGCAGCGTTGGGGCAGGGGCTAACTATGGCTACACCTTC. Translated: CSVGAGANYGYTF. The V and J genes are TRBV29-1 and TRBJ1-2; tentative D call: TRBD1 (6 bases). Germline values: CDR1 SQVTM, CDR2 ANQGSEA. V was cut by 4 bases and J by 0 bases, with 9 bases left in between. The CDR3 sequence is 13 residues long.

This chain links TRBV19 with TRBJ2-1; TRBD2 matches 8 bases. Trimming cost V 5 bases and J 7 bases; bases outside gene matches: 10. Germline lookup yields CDR1 LNHDA and CDR2 SQIVND (reference sequence). The length of the CDR3 is 15 residues. In DNA form, the CDR3 reads TGTGCCAGTAGTGTGGGTAGCGGGGCCGTGAATGAGCAGTTCTTC. Translation: CASSVGSGAVNEQFF.

V and J are TRBV27 and TRBJ2-5, with 11 bases matching TRBD2. This CDR3 region has 14 residues. V shed 5 bases, J shed 5 bases, and the junction held 4 bases outside the gene matches. Germline values: CDR1 MNHEY, CDR2 SMNVEV (reference sequence). The CDR3 coding sequence is TGTGCCAGCAGTGTACTAGCGGGAGACGAGACCCAGTACTTC. Encoded protein: CASSVLAGDETQYF.

The V and J genes are TRBV6-2 or TRBV6-3 and TRBJ2-1; 11 bases agree with TRBD2. Germline V CDR1 and CDR2: MNHEY, SVGEGT. The CDR3 is 18 amino acids. J lost 8 bases, V lost 4 bases, and 16 bases had no gene match. The CDR3 region has the DNA TGTGCCAGCAGTTCCCAACCCGGACTAGCGGGCCCTTTGGATGAGCAGTTCTTC. Protein: CASSSQPGLAGPLDEQFF.

This chain uses TRBV2 with TRBJ1-1, with TRBD1 as a possible D gene (5 bases). The CDR3 has 14 residues. Trimming stripped 3 bases from V and 5 bases from J, with 13 bases between. CDR1 is SNHLY and CDR2 is FYNNEI in the germline V gene. The CDR3 coding sequence is TGTGCCAGCAGTGAGGGGCGAAGGGGAACTGAAGCTTTCTTT. Translated: CASSEGRRGTEAFF.

The J gene is TRBJ2-7, the V gene TRBV2; D might be TRBD2 (5 bases). Germline-derived CDR1 and CDR2 are SNHLY and FYNNEI. The V gene lost 5 bases and the J gene lost 1 base, with 15 bases spanning the gap. This CDR3 is built from 15 residues. Written as DNA, the CDR3 is TGTGCCAGCAGTACTAGGGCAGGCGTTTCCTACGAGCAGTACTTC. Its translation is CASSTRAGVSYEQYF.

The chain joins TRBV10-1 to TRBJ1-5, with D possibly being TRBD1 (5 bases). The V end was cut by 6 bases, the J end by 6 bases, with 15 bases between. This CDR3 spans 14 amino acids. The germline gives CDR1 WNHNN, CDR2 SYGVQD (reference sequence). The CDR3 spells CASRRQGNCQPQHF. The CDR3 coding sequence is TGCGCCAGCAGGAGGCAGGGCAATTGTCAGCCCCAGCATTTT.

The CDR3 loop is CASSHRQGRTGELFF. The CDR3 DNA reads TGTGCCAGTAGCCATAGACAGGGAAGGACCGGGGAGCTGTTTTTT. The J gene is TRBJ2-2, the V gene TRBV19, with 7 bases aligning to TRBD1. J lost 5 bases, V lost 6 bases, and 9 bases had no gene match. This CDR3 has 15 residues. In germline, CDR1 is LNHDA, CDR2 SQIVND (reference sequence).

This clone has just one count. This chain uses TRBV7-2 with TRBJ2-5; TRBD2 aligns across 8 bases. This CDR3 has 16 residues. V was pared by 1 base and J by 2 bases, with 6 bases of the junction left unmatched. Germline V CDR1 and CDR2: SGHTA, FQGNSA. CDR3 amino acids: CASSLGSGVLQETQYF. CDR3 nucleotide sequence: TGTGCCAGCAGCTTAGGTAGCGGGGTCCTACAAGAGACCCAGTACTTC.